A selection of T cell receptor beta chains follows, all from one sample in a study of spatial heterogeneity in lung cancer. TCRdb ran MiXCR on the 5' RACE reads and lists one entry per CDR3 protein. Of approximately 52,000 distinct CDR3 sequences in the sample, roughly 7.5% were seen once. This specimen consisted of PBMCs, obtained at surgery. These receptors came from a female donor with early-stage non-small cell lung cancer. CDR3s include the opening cysteine and the closing phenylalanine or tryptophan. Each record gives: J gene, CDR3 length, V gene, CDR3 protein.

J gene: TRBJ2-7
CDR3 length: 15
V gene: TRBV24-1
CDR3 protein: CATSAWDFDYYEQYF

J gene: TRBJ1-2
CDR3 length: 13
V gene: TRBV2
CDR3 protein: CASSEMGNYGYTF

J gene: TRBJ2-2
CDR3 length: 13
V gene: TRBV7-4
CDR3 protein: CASSLQVAGELFF

J gene: TRBJ2-2
CDR3 length: 15
V gene: TRBV5-1
CDR3 protein: CASRLAGPNTGELFF

J gene: TRBJ1-3
CDR3 length: 17
V gene: TRBV20-1
CDR3 protein: CSASPKSPGQGVNTIYF

J gene: TRBJ1-1
CDR3 length: 14
V gene: TRBV30
CDR3 protein: CAWSEGGLGTEAFF

J gene: TRBJ2-7
CDR3 length: 18
V gene: TRBV10-1
CDR3 protein: CASSLLDRPSTLPYEQYF

J gene: TRBJ2-3
CDR3 length: 15
V gene: TRBV24-1
CDR3 protein: CATSESGKGTDTQYF

J gene: TRBJ1-4
CDR3 length: 15
V gene: TRBV12-3/TRBV12-4
CDR3 protein: CASSSYRTSNEKLFF

J gene: TRBJ2-7
CDR3 length: 13
V gene: TRBV28
CDR3 protein: CAIKGTGGHEQYF

J gene: TRBJ1-6
CDR3 length: 15
V gene: TRBV6-2/TRBV6-3
CDR3 protein: CASRPDYRGNSPLHF

J gene: TRBJ2-5
CDR3 length: 13
V gene: TRBV7-2
CDR3 protein: CASSFDAARAQYF

J gene: TRBJ2-1
CDR3 length: 16
V gene: TRBV2
CDR3 protein: CASSPPGGQAVPVRFF

J gene: TRBJ1-2
CDR3 length: 17
V gene: TRBV28
CDR3 protein: CASSPSPPSGGKDQNTF

J gene: TRBJ2-7
CDR3 length: 16
V gene: TRBV28
CDR3 protein: CASSYPLEGRGYEQYF

J gene: TRBJ2-7
CDR3 length: 16
V gene: TRBV19
CDR3 protein: CASAGLHGTGTYEQYF

J gene: TRBJ1-3
CDR3 length: 16
V gene: TRBV29-1
CDR3 protein: CSADLLTGSFGNTIYF

J gene: TRBJ2-3
CDR3 length: 15
V gene: TRBV12-3/TRBV12-4
CDR3 protein: CASSFLSPGGDTQYF

J gene: TRBJ1-2
CDR3 length: 12
V gene: TRBV29-1
CDR3 protein: CSVKRRNYGYTF

J gene: TRBJ1-1
CDR3 length: 13
V gene: TRBV7-9
CDR3 protein: CASSLVGGREAFF

J gene: TRBJ1-6
CDR3 length: 14
V gene: TRBV5-1
CDR3 protein: CASSLSGQSSPLHF

J gene: TRBJ2-1
CDR3 length: 15
V gene: TRBV27
CDR3 protein: CASSRGASGGNEQFF

J gene: TRBJ1-1
CDR3 length: 11
V gene: TRBV3-1
CDR3 protein: CASSQAAEAFF

J gene: TRBJ1-1
CDR3 length: 15
V gene: TRBV18
CDR3 protein: CASSPGQGLNTEAFF

J gene: TRBJ2-3
CDR3 length: 16
V gene: TRBV11-1
CDR3 protein: CASSPWDWTSTDTQYF

J gene: TRBJ2-1
CDR3 length: 15
V gene: TRBV12-3/TRBV12-4
CDR3 protein: CASSFEGVAYNEQFF

J gene: TRBJ1-1
CDR3 length: 13
V gene: TRBV12-3/TRBV12-4
CDR3 protein: CASIYGTNTEAFF

J gene: TRBJ2-3
CDR3 length: 16
V gene: TRBV7-8
CDR3 protein: CASSLQRTASTDTQYF

J gene: TRBJ1-2
CDR3 length: 14
V gene: TRBV10-2
CDR3 protein: CASSEGHTAQGYTF